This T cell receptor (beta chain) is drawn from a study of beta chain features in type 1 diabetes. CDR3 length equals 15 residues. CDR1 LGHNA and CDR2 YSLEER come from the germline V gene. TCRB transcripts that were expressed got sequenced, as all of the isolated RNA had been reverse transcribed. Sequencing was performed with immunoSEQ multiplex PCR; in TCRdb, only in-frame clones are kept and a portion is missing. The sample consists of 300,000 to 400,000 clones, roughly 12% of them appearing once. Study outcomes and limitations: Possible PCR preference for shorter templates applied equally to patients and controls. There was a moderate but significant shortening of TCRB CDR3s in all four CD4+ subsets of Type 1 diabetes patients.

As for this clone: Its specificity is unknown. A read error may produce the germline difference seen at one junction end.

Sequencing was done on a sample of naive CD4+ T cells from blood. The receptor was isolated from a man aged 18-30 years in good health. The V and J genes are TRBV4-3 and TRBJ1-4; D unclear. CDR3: CASSEDGATNEKLFF. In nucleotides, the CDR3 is TGCGCCAGCAGCGAAGACGGGGCAACTAATGAAAAACTGTTTTTT.